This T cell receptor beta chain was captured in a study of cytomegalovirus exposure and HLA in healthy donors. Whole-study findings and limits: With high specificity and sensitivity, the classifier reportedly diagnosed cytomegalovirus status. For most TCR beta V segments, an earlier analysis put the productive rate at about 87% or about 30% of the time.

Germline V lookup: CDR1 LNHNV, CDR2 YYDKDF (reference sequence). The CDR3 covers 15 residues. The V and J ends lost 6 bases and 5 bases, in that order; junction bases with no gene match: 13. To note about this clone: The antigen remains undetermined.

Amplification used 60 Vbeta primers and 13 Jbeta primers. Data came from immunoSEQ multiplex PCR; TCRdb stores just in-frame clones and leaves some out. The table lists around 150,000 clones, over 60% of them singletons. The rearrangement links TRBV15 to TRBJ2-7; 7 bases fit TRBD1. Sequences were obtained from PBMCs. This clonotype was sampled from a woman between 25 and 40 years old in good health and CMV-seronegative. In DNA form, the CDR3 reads TGTGCCACCAGAGAAGGGGGCGACCTGTCCAACGAGCAGTACTTC. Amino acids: CATREGGDLSNEQYF. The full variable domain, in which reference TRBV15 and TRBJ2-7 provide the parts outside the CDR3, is DAMVIQNPRYQVTQFGKPVTLSCSQTLNHNVMYWYQQKSSQAPKLLFHYYDKDFNNEADTPDNFQSRRPNTSFCFLDIRSPGLGDTAMYLCATREGGDLSNEQYFGPGTRLTVT.